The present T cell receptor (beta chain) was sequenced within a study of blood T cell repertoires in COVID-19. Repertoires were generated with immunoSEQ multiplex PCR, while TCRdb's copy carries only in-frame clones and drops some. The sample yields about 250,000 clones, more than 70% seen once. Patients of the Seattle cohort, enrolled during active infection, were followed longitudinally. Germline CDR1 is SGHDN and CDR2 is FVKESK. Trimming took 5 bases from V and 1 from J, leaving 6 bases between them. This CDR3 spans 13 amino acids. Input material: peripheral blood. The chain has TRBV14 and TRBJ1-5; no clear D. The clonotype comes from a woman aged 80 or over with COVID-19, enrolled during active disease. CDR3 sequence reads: CASSDISNQPQHF. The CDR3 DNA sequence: TGTGCCAGCAGCGACATAAGCAATCAGCCCCAGCATTTT.